These 30 T cell receptor beta chains were all obtained from the same sample, sequenced in a study of PD-1 blockade in classical Hodgkin lymphoma. Assay used: immunoSEQ multiplex PCR; TCRdb lists only in-frame clones, some missing. There are approximately 29,000 clones in the sample; 65% to 80% occur only once, and over 0.5% lies in the top ten. Time point here: cycle 4 day 1 (C4D1), after five to seven weeks of nivolumab. Following autologous stem cell transplantation, relapse occurred in every patient, and exposure to brentuximab vedotin varied. Negative magnetic selection isolated CD4+ T cells from thawed PBMCs. The sequences come from CD4+ T cells from blood, collected before the fourth cycle of nivolumab. These TCRs come from a human donor with classical Hodgkin lymphoma.

This chain uses TRBV7-8 with TRBJ2-2; no definite D call. V lost 5 bases to trimming and J lost 0 bases, with 4 bases between them. There are 13 residues in the CDR3. CDR1 and CDR2 from the germline V gene are SGHVS and FQNEAQ. The CDR3 is CASSVTNTGELFF. The CDR3 region has the DNA TGTGCCAGCAGCGTCACGAACACCGGGGAGCTGTTTTTT.

This chain links TRBV5-1 with TRBJ2-1; 7 bases align to TRBD2. The length of the CDR3 is 15 residues. V lost 8 bases, J lost 7 bases, and 15 bases stayed unmatched. Germline V gives CDR1 SGHRS, CDR2 YFSETQ. The CDR3, as DNA: TGCGCCAGTGGGAGGGCTGGCGGTGGCGGGAATGAGCAGTTCTTC. It encodes CASGRAGGGGNEQFF.

The rearrangement links TRBV21-1 to TRBJ1-5; the D call in the table, TRBD1, was not verified against the DNA. TRBV21-1 is an annotated pseudogene. The CDR3 covers 14 residues. In nucleotides, the CDR3 is TGTGCCAGCAGCAAAGTGGGGACAGACTTACCCCAGCATTTT. It codes for CASSKVGTDLPQHF.

This clone was seen only a few times. This chain links TRBV6-6 with TRBJ1-5, with a possible D match to TRBD1 (6 bases). The germline CDR1 and CDR2 sequences are MNHNY and SVGAGI (reference sequence). This CDR3 is 15 amino acids long. The V gene lost 5 bases and the J gene lost 0 bases, with 11 bases spanning the gap. CDR3: CASSVDSNSNQPQHF. CDR3 nucleotides: TGTGCCAGCAGTGTGGACAGCAATAGCAATCAGCCCCAGCATTTT.

V is TRBV9 and J is TRBJ2-3; the match to TRBD1 covers 10 bases. The trim removed 4 bases at V and 2 bases at J, leaving 7 bases unmatched. The CDR3 spans 16 residues. CDR1 is SGDLS and CDR2 is YYNGEE in the germline V gene. The CDR3 DNA is TGTGCCAGCAGCATGACAGGGGGCGTAAACACAGATACGCAGTATTTT. Translation: CASSMTGGVNTDTQYF.

The chain carries TRBV6-6 and TRBJ2-7; TRBD1 is a possible D gene (6 bases). This CDR3 has 14 amino acids. Trimming took off 4 bases at V and 3 bases at J, with 13 bases between the two ends. From germline, CDR1 is MNHNY and CDR2 SVGAGI (reference sequence). CDR3 DNA sequence: TGTGCCAGCAGTTCCGTCTCGGGACACTACGAGCAGTACTTC. Amino acid sequence: CASSSVSGHYEQYF.

This clone was observed a single time. The chain joins TRBV29-1 to TRBJ2-5; TRBD2 aligns across 11 bases. The CDR3 has 18 residues. Germline CDR1 is SQVTM and CDR2 is ANQGSEA. V shed 5 bases, J shed 9 bases, and the junction held 23 bases outside the gene matches. The CDR3 here is CSVPHGTGLADPRWAQYF. In DNA form, the CDR3 reads TGCAGCGTTCCCCACGGGACGGGACTAGCGGACCCGCGATGGGCCCAGTACTTC.

CDR3 in amino acids: CASSLALTSGGYNEQFF. CDR3 in DNA: TGTGCCAGCAGCTTAGCTCTTACTAGCGGGGGGTACAATGAGCAGTTCTTC. This chain connects TRBV11-3 to TRBJ2-1; 12 positions agree with TRBD2. Germline V lookup: CDR1 SGHNT, CDR2 YENEEA. This CDR3 has 17 amino acids. J gave up 4 bases and V 1 base, and 5 bases lay outside the gene matches.

CDR3 bases: TGCAGAGCCCCCTGGCCCCAGCATTTT. Amino acids: CRAPWPQHF. The rearrangement joins TRBV20-1 to TRBJ1-5; unclear D gene. This CDR3 spans 9 amino acids. Germline V lookup: CDR1 DFQATT, CDR2 SNEGSKA (reference sequence).

V usage is TRBV10-3 and J usage is TRBJ1-4, with 7 bases identical to TRBD1. The CDR3 spans 11 residues. CDR1 and CDR2 (germline): ENHRY, SYGVKD. Trimming cost V 6 bases and J 8 bases; bases outside gene matches: 0. The CDR3 nucleotides are TGTGCCATCAGGGACAGGGAAAAACTGTTTTTT. Encoded protein: CAIRDREKLFF.

The chain uses TRBV23-1 and TRBJ2-1; 8 positions agree with TRBD1. TRBV23-1 is placed among ORFs of uncertain function. The CDR3 length is 15 residues. J lost 5 bases, V lost 2 bases, and 5 bases had no gene match. For the CDR3, the DNA is TGCGCCAGCAGTCAAACGGACAGGGCGGACAATGAGCAGTTCTTC. Residues: CASSQTDRADNEQFF.

This chain connects TRBV28 to TRBJ2-2; D remains unclear. The CDR3 consists of 13 residues. The V gene lost 2 bases and the J gene lost 5 bases, with 6 bases spanning the gap. CDR1 and CDR2 (germline): MDHEN, SYDVKM. The CDR3 nucleotides read TGTGCCAGCAGTTTAATAACAACCGGGGAGCTGTTTTTT. Translating it yields CASSLITTGELFF.

The genes are TRBV5-1 and TRBJ2-5; 9 bases line up with TRBD1. After removal of 1 base from V and 1 base from J, the junction contained 2 bases not matched to a gene. CDR1 is SGHRS, CDR2 YFSETQ, per germline. The CDR3 consists of 15 residues. DNA for the CDR3: TGCGCCAGCAGCTTGAGGGACAGGGTCCAAGAGACCCAGTACTTC. As protein: CASSLRDRVQETQYF.

J is TRBJ1-2 and V is TRBV5-6; maybe TRBD1 (6 bases). The V and J ends lost 4 bases and 8 bases respectively, with 21 bases between them. The CDR3 has 15 amino acids. The V gene's germline CDR1 is SGHDT and CDR2 YYEEEE. The CDR3 nucleotides read TGTGCCAGCAGCGCGCTTCCAGGGGCAGGGAGCGGCTACACCTTC. Protein: CASSALPGAGSGYTF.

V gene TRBV18 combines with J gene TRBJ2-1; 8 bases fit TRBD1. Germline V lookup: CDR1 KGHSH, CDR2 LQKENI. Trimming cost V 0 bases and J 8 bases; bases outside gene matches: 3. The length of the CDR3 is 14 residues. CDR3 sequence: CASSPPDRVYEQFF. DNA of the CDR3: TGTGCCAGCTCACCACCGGACAGGGTCTATGAGCAGTTCTTC.

The chain joins TRBV9 to TRBJ2-5; perhaps D is TRBD1 or TRBD2 (6 bases each). With 2 bases removed from V and 2 bases from J, the gap between germline ends came to 10 bases. This CDR3 has 14 amino acids. Germline lookup yields CDR1 SGDLS and CDR2 YYNGEE. This CDR3 is CASSVGGGQETQYF. For the CDR3, the DNA is TGTGCCAGCAGCGTCGGAGGGGGACAAGAGACCCAGTACTTC.

This clone has a single count. V is TRBV7-6 and J is TRBJ2-1; TRBD2 might be the D (6 bases). Trimming took off 1 base at V and 1 base at J, with 8 bases between the two ends. The CDR3 loop spans 15 amino acids. Germline loops: CDR1 SGHVS, CDR2 FNYEAQ. CDR3 nucleotides: TGTGCCAGCAGCTTAGATAGCGGTTCCTACAATGAGCAGTTCTTC. It encodes CASSLDSGSYNEQFF.

There are a few counts of this clone. This rearrangement joins TRBV19 to TRBJ2-7; D uncertain. This CDR3 has 16 residues. V lost 5 bases to trimming and J lost 4 bases, with 21 bases between them. CDR1 is LNHDA, CDR2 SQIVND, per germline (reference sequence). DNA for the CDR3: TGTGCCAGTAGTCGATACACCGGGCCCGGTCCGTACGAGCAGTACTTC. Its translation is CASSRYTGPGPYEQYF.

V is TRBV7-7 and J is TRBJ2-1; possibly TRBD2 for D (6 bases). This CDR3 has 15 residues. The germline V gene encodes CDR1 SSHAT and CDR2 FNYEAQ (reference sequence). V lost 5 bases and J lost 1, with 12 bases in between. The CDR3 DNA is TGTGCCAGCAGCCAAGCGGGTGGTTCCTACAATGAGCAGTTCTTC. Amino acids: CASSQAGGSYNEQFF.

This chain connects TRBV27 to TRBJ2-5; 10 bases match TRBD1. Unmatched junction bases numbered 6, after V lost 2 bases and J lost 3 bases. Germline lookup yields CDR1 MNHEY and CDR2 SMNVEV (reference sequence). The CDR3 sequence is 16 residues long. The CDR3 here is CASSLLPGTGEETQYF. The CDR3 coding sequence is TGTGCCAGCAGTTTACTACCCGGGACAGGGGAAGAGACCCAGTACTTC.

The chain combines TRBV2 with TRBJ2-7; D may be TRBD2 (6 bases). The CDR3 spans 14 residues. Germline assignment: CDR1 SNHLY and CDR2 FYNNEI. Trimming left V 7 bases short and J 0 bases short, with 13 bases between. The chain's CDR3 is CASNPGGLSYEQYF. CDR3 bases: TGTGCCAGCAATCCCGGGGGTCTCTCCTACGAGCAGTACTTC.

This chain links TRBV11-1 with TRBJ2-7; D gene ambiguous. Germline V CDR1 and CDR2: SGHAT, FQDESV (reference sequence). The CDR3 sequence is 14 residues long. The V end lost 2 bases, the J end lost 2 bases, and 10 bases lay between the germline ends. Written as DNA, the CDR3 is TGTGCCAGCAGCTTAACAGCCCGAGCCTACGAGCAGTACTTC. It is translated as CASSLTARAYEQYF. The full variable domain, rest sourced from reference TRBV11-1 and TRBJ2-7, is EAEVAQSPRYKITEKSQAVAFWCDPISGHATLYWYRQILGQGPELLVQFQDESVVDDSQLPKDRFSAERLKGVDSTLKIQPAELGDSAMYLCASSLTARAYEQYFGPGTRLTVT.

In its sample, this clone was seen a few times. This chain links TRBV2 with TRBJ1-3; no firm D call. The germline CDR1 and CDR2 sequences are SNHLY and FYNNEI. The CDR3 is 14 residues long. V was cut by 7 bases and J by 4 bases, with 14 bases left in between. The CDR3 region is CASTREYSGNTIYF. CDR3 sequence (DNA): TGTGCCAGCACACGGGAGTATTCAGGAAACACCATATATTTT.

This clone was counted once. This chain uses TRBV7-9 with TRBJ2-7; TRBD1 matches at 8 bases. Germline V gene lookup returns CDR1 SEHNR and CDR2 FQNEAQ (reference sequence). The CDR3 extends over 15 amino acids. Germline trimming cut 5 bases from V and 3 bases from J; bases unmatched to any gene: 9. The CDR3: CASSQIRQGSYEQYF. The CDR3 region has the DNA TGTGCCAGCAGCCAAATACGACAGGGGAGCTACGAGCAGTACTTC.

This rearrangement joins TRBV5-1 to TRBJ2-3; D gene ambiguous. The CDR3 spans 10 residues. CDR1 is SGHRS, CDR2 YFSETQ, per germline. V was cut by 7 bases and J by 1 base, with 1 base left in between. The CDR3 nucleotides read TGCGCCAGCGGCACAGATACGCAGTATTTT. This translates into CASGTDTQYF. Using reference TRBV5-1 and TRBJ2-3 for the parts outside the CDR3, the full variable domain is KAGVTQTPRYLIKTRGQQVTLSCSPISGHRSVSWYQQTPGQGLQFLFEYFSETQRNKGNFPGRFSGRQFSNSRSEMNVSTLELGDSALYLCASGTDTQYFGPGTRLTVL.

This clone was observed a handful of times. The chain combines TRBV11-3 with TRBJ1-3; D is perhaps TRBD1 (5 bases). Trimming removed 5 bases at V and 1 base at J, with 9 bases between. Germline loops: CDR1 SGHNT, CDR2 YENEEA. The length of the CDR3 is 14 residues. This CDR3 is CASSGGFSGNTIYF. CDR3 nucleotide sequence: TGTGCCAGCAGCGGGGGTTTTTCTGGAAACACCATATATTTT.

The gene calls are TRBV5-6 and TRBJ2-3; weak D call: TRBD1 (6 bases). Germline CDR1 is SGHDT and CDR2 is YYEEEE. This CDR3 has 15 residues. V was trimmed by 3 bases and J by 0 bases, leaving 11 bases between them. CDR3 region: CASSSYRESTDTQYF. The CDR3 DNA is TGTGCCAGCAGCTCATACAGGGAAAGCACAGATACGCAGTATTTT.

This chain links TRBV9 with TRBJ2-7; 7 bases align to TRBD2. The CDR3 runs to 13 residues. V lost 4 bases to trimming and J lost 4 bases; unmatched junction nucleotides: 5. Germline loops: CDR1 SGDLS, CDR2 YYNGEE. The CDR3 here is CASSPRTSYEQYF. CDR3 nucleotide sequence: TGTGCCAGCAGCCCCCGGACTAGTTACGAGCAGTACTTC. The whole variable domain, filled in from reference TRBV9 and TRBJ2-7, reads DSGVTQTPKHLITATGQRVTLRCSPRSGDLSVYWYQQSLDQGLQFLIQYYNGEERAKGNILERFSAQQFPDLHSELNLSSLELGDSALYFCASSPRTSYEQYFGPGTRLTVT.

This clone was recorded only once. V is TRBV19 and J is TRBJ1-2; possibly TRBD1 for D (6 bases). The CDR3 contains 15 residues. V was trimmed by 5 bases and J by 6 bases, leaving 19 bases between them. The V gene's germline CDR1 is LNHDA and CDR2 SQIVND (reference sequence). In DNA form, the CDR3 reads TGTGCCAGTAGTTCCGGGGCCCAGGGGCGGAATGGCTACACCTTC. This translates into CASSSGAQGRNGYTF.

This clone was counted between two and nine times. This rearrangement joins TRBV7-2 to TRBJ2-3; D call uncertain. Germline-derived CDR1 and CDR2 are SGHTA and FQGNSA. The V and J ends lost 6 bases and 5 bases respectively, with 9 bases between them. This CDR3 spans 12 amino acids. The CDR3 here is CASRLGLDTQYF. The DNA of the CDR3 is TGTGCCAGCAGGCTAGGGTTAGATACGCAGTATTTT.